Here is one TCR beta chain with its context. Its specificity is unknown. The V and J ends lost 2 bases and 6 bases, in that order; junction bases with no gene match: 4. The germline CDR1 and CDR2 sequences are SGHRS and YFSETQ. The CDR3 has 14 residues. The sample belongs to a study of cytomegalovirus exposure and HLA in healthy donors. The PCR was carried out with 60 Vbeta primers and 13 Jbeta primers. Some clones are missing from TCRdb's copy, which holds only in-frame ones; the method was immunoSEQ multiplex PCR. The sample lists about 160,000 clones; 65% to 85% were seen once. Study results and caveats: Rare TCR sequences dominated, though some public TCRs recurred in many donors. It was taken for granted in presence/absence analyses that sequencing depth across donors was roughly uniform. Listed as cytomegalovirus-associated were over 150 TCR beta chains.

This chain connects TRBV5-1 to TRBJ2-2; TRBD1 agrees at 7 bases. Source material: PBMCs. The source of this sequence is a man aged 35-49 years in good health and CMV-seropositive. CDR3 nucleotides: TGCGCCAGCAGCTTACGACAGGGCGCCGGGGAGCTGTTTTTT. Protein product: CASSLRQGAGELFF.